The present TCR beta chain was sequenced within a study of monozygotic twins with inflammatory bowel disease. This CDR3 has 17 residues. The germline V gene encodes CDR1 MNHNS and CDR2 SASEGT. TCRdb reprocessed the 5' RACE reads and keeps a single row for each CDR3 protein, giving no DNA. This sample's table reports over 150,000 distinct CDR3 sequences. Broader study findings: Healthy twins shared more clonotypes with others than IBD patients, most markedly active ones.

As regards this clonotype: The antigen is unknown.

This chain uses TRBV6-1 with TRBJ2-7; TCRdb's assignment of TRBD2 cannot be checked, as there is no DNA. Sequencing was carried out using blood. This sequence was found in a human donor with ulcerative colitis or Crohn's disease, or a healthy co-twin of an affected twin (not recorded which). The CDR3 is CASSSPGLAGGRNEQYF.